This entry lists 29 T cell receptor beta chains sequenced from one sample in a study of blood T cell repertoires in COVID-19. Assay used: immunoSEQ multiplex PCR; TCRdb lists only in-frame clones, some missing. The sample holds under 250,000 clones, 84% seen once. Sequencing input: peripheral blood. The receptors come from a woman aged 40 to 49 who had recovered from COVID-19.

The rearrangement joins TRBV28 to TRBJ1-2; 9 bases line up with TRBD1. From germline, CDR1 is MDHEN and CDR2 SYDVKM. V lost 5 bases to trimming and J lost 10 bases; unmatched junction nucleotides: 8. The CDR3 length is 13 residues. CDR3 sequence reads: CASSIPGQGPYTF. DNA of the CDR3: TGTGCCAGCAGTATTCCGGGACAGGGCCCCTACACCTTC.

The chain uses TRBV5-6 and TRBJ2-7; D is perhaps TRBD2 (5 bases). V gave up 0 bases and J gave up 0 bases, with 7 bases separating them. The CDR3 is made up of 14 amino acids. From germline, CDR1 is SGHDT and CDR2 YYEEEE. This CDR3 is CASSLGRNSYEQYF. The CDR3 DNA reads as TGTGCCAGCAGCTTGGGGAGGAACTCCTACGAGCAGTACTTC.

The rearrangement uses TRBV27 and TRBJ1-2, with TRBD1 as a possible D gene (6 bases). Germline CDR1 MNHEY, CDR2 SMNVEV (reference sequence). This CDR3 region has 13 residues. Trimming pared 6 bases from V and 8 bases from J, leaving 16 bases between. CDR3: CASSFTGSGGYTF. The CDR3 DNA reads as TGTGCCAGCAGCTTTACAGGGTCTGGCGGCTACACCTTC.

V gene TRBV5-4 combines with J gene TRBJ2-5; D not resolved. This CDR3 spans 14 amino acids. The germline V and J ends were trimmed by 0 bases and 0 bases, with 6 bases remaining between them. Germline values: CDR1 SGHNT, CDR2 YYREEE (reference sequence). This chain's CDR3 is CASSLVTDQETQYF. The CDR3 DNA reads TGTGCCAGCAGCTTGGTAACAGACCAAGAGACCCAGTACTTC.

J is TRBJ2-3 and V is TRBV29-1, with D perhaps TRBD1 (5 bases). The V end was cut by 1 base, the J end by 7 bases, with 15 bases between. The CDR3 totals 14 residues. Germline loops: CDR1 SQVTM, CDR2 ANQGSEA. CDR3 nucleotides: TGCAGCGTTGAAGCTTTCAGGGAAGGTTATACGCAGTATTTT. Translated, it gives CSVEAFREGYTQYF.

The chain uses TRBV27 and TRBJ2-3; TRBD2 matches 11 bases. The germline V gene has CDR1 MNHEY and CDR2 SMNVEV (reference sequence). V gave up 4 bases and J gave up 0 bases; unmatched junction bases: 3. The CDR3 totals 16 residues. The CDR3 here is CASSSLAGGSTDTQYF. For the CDR3, the DNA is TGTGCCAGCAGTTCCCTAGCGGGGGGAAGCACAGATACGCAGTATTTT.

J is TRBJ1-5 and V is TRBV24-1, with D tentatively TRBD1 (6 bases). CDR1 is KGHDR, CDR2 SFDVKD, per germline. Trimming shortened V by 7 bases and J by 6 bases, and 12 bases separated the two germline ends. The CDR3 spans 13 residues. The CDR3 DNA reads TGTGCCACCAGCGTAGACAGGCTTCAGCCCCAGCATTTT. It specifies CATSVDRLQPQHF.

The chain combines TRBV28 with TRBJ2-1; 9 bases agree with TRBD2. This CDR3 comprises 15 residues. Germline-derived CDR1 and CDR2 are MDHEN and SYDVKM. V lost 5 bases and J lost 8; bases outside the gene matches: 10. This chain's CDR3 is CASSPRGSGGDEQFF. As DNA, the CDR3 is TGTGCCAGCAGTCCTCGGGGTAGCGGGGGTGATGAGCAGTTCTTC.

This chain uses TRBV3-1 (or the pseudogene TRBV3-2) with TRBJ2-1, with D possibly TRBD2 on 5 matching bases. The CDR3 length is 15 residues. V was pared by 7 bases and J by 0 bases, with 13 bases between. CDR1 is LGHDT and CDR2 is YNNKEL in the germline V gene (reference sequence). CDR3 bases: TGTGCCAGCACCCACGGTGACTACTCCTACAATGAGCAGTTCTTC. Amino acids: CASTHGDYSYNEQFF.

The chain links TRBV5-1 to TRBJ1-6; a possible D gene is TRBD1 (6 bases). Germline values: CDR1 SGHRS, CDR2 YFSETQ. This CDR3 spans 13 amino acids. Trimming stripped 1 base from V and 10 bases from J, with 9 bases between. The CDR3 sequence is CASSLKGDSPLHF. In DNA form, the CDR3 reads TGCGCCAGCAGCTTGAAGGGGGACTCACCCCTCCACTTT.

The chain combines TRBV7-9 with TRBJ1-1; weak D call: TRBD1 (6 bases). This CDR3 has 15 amino acids. Germline CDR1 and CDR2: SEHNR and FQNEAQ (reference sequence). The V end lost 4 bases, the J end lost 4 bases, and 16 bases lay between the germline ends. CDR3 protein: CASSSRSGASTEAFF. The CDR3 nucleotides are TGTGCCAGCAGCTCGAGGTCAGGGGCGAGCACTGAAGCTTTCTTT.

The chain links TRBV6-1 to TRBJ1-1; maybe TRBD1 (6 bases). The germline CDR1 and CDR2 sequences are MNHNS and SASEGT. V lost 4 bases, J lost 3 bases, and 18 bases lay in between. The CDR3 is made up of 16 amino acids. CDR3 residues: CASSARGGGAHTEAFF. The CDR3 region has the DNA TGTGCCAGCAGTGCCCGAGGGGGGGGCGCTCACACTGAAGCTTTCTTT.

The chain is built from TRBV6-2 or TRBV6-3 and TRBJ2-7, with 7 positions matching TRBD1. This CDR3 has 17 amino acids. With V trimmed by 2 bases and J by 6 bases, 16 bases remained unmatched. CDR1 MNHEY and CDR2 SVGEGT come from the germline V gene. In DNA, the CDR3 is TGTGCCAGCAGTTACCCAAGGGCCGGGACAGAAATATCCGAGCAGTACTTC. Translated: CASSYPRAGTEISEQYF.

The V call is TRBV5-1, the J call TRBJ2-5; no clear D. There are 13 residues in the CDR3. Trimming removed 4 bases from V and 0 bases from J, with 7 bases in between. The germline V gene has CDR1 SGHRS and CDR2 YFSETQ. Here the CDR3 DNA reads TGCGCCAGCAGCCGTGCGTACCAAGAGACCCAGTACTTC. Its protein is CASSRAYQETQYF.

The V call is TRBV4-2, the J call TRBJ2-5; 7 bases are a match to TRBD1. The CDR3 has 15 amino acids. The junction had 11 bases not matched to a gene; V was cut back by 0 bases and J by 10 bases. Germline loops: CDR1 LGHNA, CDR2 YNFKEQ. CDR3 DNA: TGTGCCAGCAGCCAAGATGAAGACAGGGAGCTTTTCCAGTACTTC. Protein: CASSQDEDRELFQYF.

The genes are TRBV5-5 and TRBJ2-5, with a tentative D call TRBD1 (7 bases). The CDR3 is 13 residues long. In germline, CDR1 is SGHKS, CDR2 YYEKEE (reference sequence). The germline V and J ends were trimmed by 4 bases and 5 bases, with 12 bases remaining between them. CDR3 residues: CASSPGGGETQYF. Written as DNA, the CDR3 is TGTGCCAGCAGCCCCGGAGGGGGCGAGACCCAGTACTTC.

The DNA of the CDR3 is TGTGCCAGCAGTACAAGTACAGGGAGGGAGCAGCCCCAGCATTTT. Its protein is CASSTSTGREQPQHF. V is TRBV2 and J is TRBJ1-5, with D possibly TRBD1 on 6 matching bases. The V gene lost 5 bases and the J gene lost 7 bases, with 18 bases spanning the gap. The length of the CDR3 is 15 residues. Germline V gene data show CDR1 as SNHLY and CDR2 as FYNNEI. Complete variable domain (other parts from reference TRBV2 and TRBJ1-5): EPEVTQTPSHQVTQMGQEVILRCVPISNHLYFYWYRQILGQKVEFLVSFYNNEISEKSEIFDDQFSVERPDGSNFTLKIRSTKLEDSAMYFCASSTSTGREQPQHFGDGTRLSIL.

This clone was picked up one time. This rearrangement joins TRBV5-1 to TRBJ1-3; no firm D call. The ends were cut back, 1 base at V and 2 bases at J, with 7 bases in the middle. The length of the CDR3 is 14 residues. In germline, CDR1 is SGHRS, CDR2 YFSETQ. This chain's CDR3 is CASSLSGTGNTIYF. CDR3 coding DNA: TGCGCCAGCAGCTTGTCGGGGACTGGAAACACCATATATTTT.

The chain recombines TRBV4-1 with TRBJ1-1, with D tentatively TRBD1 (6 bases). V lost 4 bases, J lost 0 bases, and 12 bases lay in between. Germline-derived CDR1 and CDR2 are MGHRA and YSYEKL. The CDR3 is made up of 15 amino acids. CDR3 loop: CASSPMTGVNTEAFF. DNA for the CDR3: TGCGCCAGCAGCCCAATGACAGGAGTGAACACTGAAGCTTTCTTT.

The rearrangement links TRBV30 to TRBJ1-1; D perhaps matches TRBD1 (5 bases). The V and J ends lost 3 bases and 5 bases respectively, with 13 bases between them. Germline loops: CDR1 GTSNPN, CDR2 SVGIG (reference sequence). The CDR3 consists of 13 residues. Written as DNA, the CDR3 is TGTGCCTGGAGCTGGGCAGGGTTAACTGAAGCTTTCTTT. This codes for CAWSWAGLTEAFF. Supplemented by reference TRBV30 and TRBJ1-1, the full variable domain reads SQTIHQWPATLVQPVGSPLSLECTVEGTSNPNLYWYRQAAGRGLQLLFYSVGIGQISSEVPQNLSASRPQDRQFILSSKKLLLSDSGFYLCAWSWAGLTEAFFGQGTRLTVV.

The chain is built from TRBV27 and TRBJ2-1, with TRBD1 matching over 9 bases. The CDR3 is 15 amino acids. The germline gives CDR1 MNHEY, CDR2 SMNVEV (reference sequence). With 7 bases clipped from V and 10 bases from J, the junction kept 14 bases outside the gene matches. CDR3 region: CASIIRGQGSEEQFF. CDR3 in DNA: TGTGCCAGCATCATAAGGGGACAGGGTTCTGAGGAGCAGTTCTTC.

In DNA form, the CDR3 reads TGTGCCAGCAGTGAACTCTACCGGGACAGCTTCAATCAGCCCCAGCATTTT. Encoded protein: CASSELYRDSFNQPQHF. This chain connects TRBV2 to TRBJ1-5; 7 nucleotides align to TRBD1. Germline V gene sequence: CDR1 SNHLY, CDR2 FYNNEI. The CDR3 is 17 amino acids. The V gene end was trimmed by 2 bases and the J gene end by 3 bases; junction bases not matched to a gene: 10.

The chain joins TRBV4-2 to TRBJ1-1, with a possible D match to TRBD1 (5 bases). Germline V gene sequence: CDR1 LGHNA, CDR2 YNFKEQ. Trimming removed 0 bases from V and 7 bases from J, with 18 bases in between. CDR3 size: 16 residues. CDR3 bases: TGTGCCAGCAGCCAAGAGTATCGTCAGGGAATTGGTGAAGCTTTCTTT. Its protein product is CASSQEYRQGIGEAFF.

The rearrangement links TRBV11-2 to TRBJ1-2; D is possibly TRBD1 (5 bases). In germline, CDR1 is SGHAT, CDR2 FQNNGV. The CDR3 length is 16 residues. The V and J ends lost 5 bases and 2 bases respectively, with 18 bases between them. CDR3: CASSPIRRETNYGYTF. In DNA, the CDR3 is TGTGCCAGCAGCCCTATCCGCAGGGAAACAAACTATGGCTACACCTTC.

In this sample, this clone turned up once. The rearrangement links TRBV11-2 to TRBJ1-4; D is ambiguous. The V gene lost 3 bases and the J gene lost 6 bases, with 8 bases spanning the gap. The CDR3 has 13 amino acids. Germline CDR1 reads SGHAT; CDR2 reads FQNNGV. In DNA, the CDR3 is TGTGCCAGCAGCTTGGGCAGCTATGAAAAACTGTTTTTT. It translates to CASSLGSYEKLFF. The whole variable domain, filled in from reference TRBV11-2 and TRBJ1-4, reads EAGVAQSPRYKIIEKRQSVAFWCNPISGHATLYWYQQILGQGPKLLIQFQNNGVVDDSQLPKDRFSAERLKGVDSTLKIQPAKLEDSAVYLCASSLGSYEKLFFGSGTQLSVL.

The chain employs TRBV5-1 and TRBJ2-1; TRBD2 agrees at 9 bases. The length of the CDR3 is 18 residues. V trimming: 0 bases; J trimming: 3 bases; junction bases outside the gene matches: 10. The germline V gene has CDR1 SGHRS and CDR2 YFSETQ. The CDR3 nucleotides are TGCGCCAGCAGCTTGGCGGTCGCGGGGGGGCGGGGCTACAATGAGCAGTTCTTC. Translated: CASSLAVAGGRGYNEQFF.

The chain carries TRBV5-5 and TRBJ2-5, with 8 bases lining up with TRBD2. Germline trimming cut 5 bases from V and 2 bases from J; bases unmatched to any gene: 8. The CDR3 contains 15 residues. CDR1 is SGHKS and CDR2 is YYEKEE in the germline V gene (reference sequence). The chain's CDR3 is CASRNGGAQQETQYF. The CDR3 region has the DNA TGTGCCAGCAGAAACGGGGGGGCACAACAAGAGACCCAGTACTTC.

For the CDR3, the DNA is TGTGCCAGCAGCTCCGGGAAACCACCGGGCACTGAAGCTTTCTTT. As protein: CASSSGKPPGTEAFF. The rearrangement joins TRBV28 to TRBJ1-1; D unclear. This CDR3 comprises 15 residues. The germline V gene encodes CDR1 MDHEN and CDR2 SYDVKM. Deletions cut 6 bases from V and 4 bases from J, with 18 bases between. The entire variable domain, with the rest obtained from reference TRBV28 and TRBJ1-1, is as follows: DVKVTQSSRYLVKRTGEKVFLECVQDMDHENMFWYRQDPGLGLRLIYFSYDVKMKEKGDIPEGYSVSREKKERFSLILESASTNQTSMYLCASSSGKPPGTEAFFGQGTRLTVV.

The chain has TRBV28 and TRBJ2-7; D may be TRBD2 (5 bases). The CDR3 sequence is 14 residues long. The V and J ends lost 6 bases and 3 bases respectively, with 15 bases between them. Germline V gene data show CDR1 as MDHEN and CDR2 as SYDVKM. The CDR3 reads CASSARAKHYEQYF. The CDR3 region has the DNA TGTGCCAGCAGCGCGAGGGCAAAACACTACGAGCAGTACTTC.